Sequencing of this T cell receptor (beta chain) was carried out in a study of neurological immune-mediated disorders. Whole-study results and caveats: No expanded-clone CDR3 amino acid sequence recurred across subjects, suggesting private TCR-beta repertoires.

This clonotype was recorded at least ten times. The target antigen is unknown. TCRdb re-analysed the 5' RACE reads in MiXCR, keeping a single row per CDR3 protein. The data show about 79,000 distinct CDR3 sequences, 11% to 15% seen once. V gave up 10 bases and J gave up 9 bases; unmatched junction bases: 9. The V gene's germline CDR1 is MNHNY and CDR2 SVGAGI (reference sequence). The CDR3 runs 12 residues. The study drew its healthy controls from blood bank volunteers in Maryland, USA. The sequenced material came from PBMCs. This chain links TRBV6-6 with TRBJ2-1; 7 bases match TRBD2. The source of this sequence is a woman aged 45-65 years in good health. CDR3 nucleotides: TGTGCCACCTCCGGGACTACTACTGAGCAGTTCTTC. It encodes CATSGTTTEQFF.